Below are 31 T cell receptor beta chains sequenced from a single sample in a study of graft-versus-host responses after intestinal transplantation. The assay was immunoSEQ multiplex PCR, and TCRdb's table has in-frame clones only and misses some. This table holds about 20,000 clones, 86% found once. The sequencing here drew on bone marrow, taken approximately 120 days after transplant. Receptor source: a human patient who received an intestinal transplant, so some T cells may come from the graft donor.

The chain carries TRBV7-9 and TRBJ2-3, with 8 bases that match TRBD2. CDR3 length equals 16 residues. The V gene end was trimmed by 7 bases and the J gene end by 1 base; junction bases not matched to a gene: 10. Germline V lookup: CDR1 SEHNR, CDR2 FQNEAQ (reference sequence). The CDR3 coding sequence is TGTGCCAGCACCCTGACTAGCGTTCTCGGCACAGATACGCAGTATTTT. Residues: CASTLTSVLGTDTQYF.

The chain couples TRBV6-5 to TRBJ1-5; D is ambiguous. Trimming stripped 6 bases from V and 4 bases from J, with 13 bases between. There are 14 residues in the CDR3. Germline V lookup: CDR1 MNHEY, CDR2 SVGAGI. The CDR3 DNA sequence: TGTGCCAGCAGCCGCGGACGGCAAAATCAGCCCCAGCATTTT. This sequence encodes CASSRGRQNQPQHF.

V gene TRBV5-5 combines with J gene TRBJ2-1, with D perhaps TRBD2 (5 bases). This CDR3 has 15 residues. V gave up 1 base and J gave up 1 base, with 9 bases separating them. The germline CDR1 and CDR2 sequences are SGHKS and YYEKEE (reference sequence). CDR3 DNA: TGTGCCAGCAGCTTGAGGCTAGCTTCCTACAATGAGCAGTTCTTC. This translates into CASSLRLASYNEQFF.

Here the CDR3 reads CASSLSSGLAGVGDTQYF. CDR3 nucleotide sequence: TGTGCCAGCAGCTTGAGCTCGGGACTAGCGGGAGTAGGAGATACGCAGTATTTT. The rearrangement links TRBV7-2 to TRBJ2-3, with 14 bases aligning to TRBD2. V shed 3 bases, J shed 5 bases, and the junction held 10 bases outside the gene matches. Germline V gene data show CDR1 as SGHTA and CDR2 as FQGNSA. The length of the CDR3 is 18 residues.

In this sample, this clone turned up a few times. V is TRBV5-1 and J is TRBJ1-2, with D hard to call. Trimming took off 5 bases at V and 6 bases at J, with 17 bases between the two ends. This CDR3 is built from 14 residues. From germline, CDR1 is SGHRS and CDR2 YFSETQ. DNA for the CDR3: TGCGCCAGCAGGGCGGACGTCGCTACCGATGGCTACACCTTC. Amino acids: CASRADVATDGYTF.

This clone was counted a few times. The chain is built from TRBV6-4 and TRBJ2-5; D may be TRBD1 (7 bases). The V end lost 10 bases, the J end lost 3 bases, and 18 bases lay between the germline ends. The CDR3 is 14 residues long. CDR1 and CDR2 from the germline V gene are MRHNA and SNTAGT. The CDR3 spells CAIRGGTEKETQYF. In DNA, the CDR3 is TGTGCCATCAGAGGAGGGACAGAAAAAGAGACCCAGTACTTC.

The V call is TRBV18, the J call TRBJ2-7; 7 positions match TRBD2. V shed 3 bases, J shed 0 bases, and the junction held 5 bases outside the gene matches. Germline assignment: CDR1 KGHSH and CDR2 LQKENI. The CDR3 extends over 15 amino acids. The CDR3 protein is CASSPPGGSSYEQYF. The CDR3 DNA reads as TGTGCCAGCTCACCCCCCGGGGGGAGCTCCTACGAGCAGTACTTC.

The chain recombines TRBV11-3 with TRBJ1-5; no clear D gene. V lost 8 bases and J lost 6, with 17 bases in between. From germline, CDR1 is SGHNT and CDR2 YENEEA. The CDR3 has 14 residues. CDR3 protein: CASGGSAGGQPQHF. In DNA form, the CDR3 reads TGTGCCAGCGGCGGGAGTGCAGGCGGTCAGCCCCAGCATTTT.

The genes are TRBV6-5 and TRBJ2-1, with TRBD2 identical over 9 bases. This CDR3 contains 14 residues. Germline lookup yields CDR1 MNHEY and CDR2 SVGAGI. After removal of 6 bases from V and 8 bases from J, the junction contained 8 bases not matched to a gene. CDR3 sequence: CASSASGDRDEQFF. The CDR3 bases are TGTGCCAGCAGCGCTAGCGGGGATAGGGATGAGCAGTTCTTC.

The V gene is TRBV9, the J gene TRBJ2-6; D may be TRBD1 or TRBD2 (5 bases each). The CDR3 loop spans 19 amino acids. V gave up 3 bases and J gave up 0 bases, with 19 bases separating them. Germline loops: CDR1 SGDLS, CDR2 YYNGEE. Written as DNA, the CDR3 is TGTGCCAGCAGCGACCCAGTGGGGGACCTTCCCTCTGGGGCCAACGTCCTGACTTTC. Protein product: CASSDPVGDLPSGANVLTF.

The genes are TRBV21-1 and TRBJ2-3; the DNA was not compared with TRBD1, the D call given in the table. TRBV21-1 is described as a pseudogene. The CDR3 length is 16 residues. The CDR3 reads CASSKSRTGSTDTQYF. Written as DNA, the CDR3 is TGTGCCAGCAGCAAATCCCGGACAGGGAGCACAGATACGCAGTATTTT.

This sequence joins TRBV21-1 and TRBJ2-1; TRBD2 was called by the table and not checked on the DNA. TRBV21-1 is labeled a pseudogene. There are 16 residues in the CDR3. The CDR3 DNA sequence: TGTGCCAGCAGCAAAGAGGCGGGAGCTCTTTGCGATGAGCAGTTCTTC. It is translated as CASSKEAGALCDEQFF.

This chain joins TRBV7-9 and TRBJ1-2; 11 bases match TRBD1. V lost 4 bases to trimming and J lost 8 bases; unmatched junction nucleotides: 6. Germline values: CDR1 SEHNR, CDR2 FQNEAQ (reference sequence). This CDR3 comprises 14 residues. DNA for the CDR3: TGTGCCAGCAGCTCCGGACAGGGGGCGCGGGGCTACACCTTC. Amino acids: CASSSGQGARGYTF.

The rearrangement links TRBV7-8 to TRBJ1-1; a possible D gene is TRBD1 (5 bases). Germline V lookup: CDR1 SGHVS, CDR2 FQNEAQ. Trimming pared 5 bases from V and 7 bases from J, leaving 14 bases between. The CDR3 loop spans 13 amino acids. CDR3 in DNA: TGTGCCAGCAGCCCCCGGGAGGGACTTGAAGCTTTCTTT. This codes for CASSPREGLEAFF.

Written as DNA, the CDR3 is TGTGCCAGCAGTGACTCGGCGAGCCCTAGCACAGATACGCAGTATTTT. Residues: CASSDSASPSTDTQYF. V is TRBV6-4 and J is TRBJ2-3; D unclear. The germline V gene has CDR1 MRHNA and CDR2 SNTAGT. The CDR3 is 16 residues long. V shed 0 bases and J shed 0 bases, with 10 bases lying between them.

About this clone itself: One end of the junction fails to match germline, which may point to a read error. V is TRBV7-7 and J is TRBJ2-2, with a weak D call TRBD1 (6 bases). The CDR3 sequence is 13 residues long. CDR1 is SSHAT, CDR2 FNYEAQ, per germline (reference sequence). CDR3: CASRGQFTGELFF. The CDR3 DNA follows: TGTGCTAGCAGAGGACAGTTCACCGGGGAGCTGTTTTTT.

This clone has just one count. CDR3: CASSFLRGPGETQYF. The DNA for the CDR3 is TGTGCCAGCAGTTTCCTCAGGGGGCCAGGGGAGACCCAGTACTTC. This sequence joins TRBV5-4 and TRBJ2-5; 8 nucleotides match TRBD1. The CDR3 loop spans 15 amino acids. V dropped 5 bases and J dropped 5; count of bases not matched to a gene: 11. The germline CDR1 and CDR2 sequences are SGHNT and YYREEE (reference sequence).

CDR3 in amino acids: CASSLSPNTEAFF. The DNA of the CDR3 is TGTGCCAGCAGCTTGTCGCCTAACACTGAAGCTTTCTTT. The chain couples TRBV5-6 to TRBJ1-1, with D hard to call. CDR1 SGHDT and CDR2 YYEEEE come from the germline V gene. There are 13 residues in the CDR3. Between the trimmed V and J ends, which lost 1 base and 2 bases, there was a span of 6 bases. The full variable domain, in which reference TRBV5-6 and TRBJ1-1 provide the parts outside the CDR3, is DAGVTQSPTHLIKTRGQQVTLRCSPKSGHDTVSWYQQALGQGPQFIFQYYEEEERQRGNFPDRFSGHQFPNYSSELNVNALLLGDSALYLCASSLSPNTEAFFGQGTRLTVV.

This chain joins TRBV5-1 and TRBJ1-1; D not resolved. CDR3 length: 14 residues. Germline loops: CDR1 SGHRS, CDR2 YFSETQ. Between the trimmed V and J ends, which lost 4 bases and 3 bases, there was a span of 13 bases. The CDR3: CASSPALWDTEAFF. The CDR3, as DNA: TGCGCCAGCAGCCCCGCCCTATGGGACACTGAAGCTTTCTTT.

The CDR3 region has the DNA TGTGCCAGCAGGTTCCCAACAGGGGTCTCCGGAAACACCATATATTTT. Protein product: CASRFPTGVSGNTIYF. The V gene is TRBV28, the J gene TRBJ1-3, with 7 positions matching TRBD1. The V segment lost 6 bases and the J segment 4 bases; nucleotides outside the gene matches: 12. Germline assignment: CDR1 MDHEN and CDR2 SYDVKM. The CDR3 is made up of 16 amino acids.

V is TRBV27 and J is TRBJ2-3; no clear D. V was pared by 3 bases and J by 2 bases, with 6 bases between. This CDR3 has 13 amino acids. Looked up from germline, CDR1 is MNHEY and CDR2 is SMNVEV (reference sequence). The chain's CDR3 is CASSFVPTDTQYF. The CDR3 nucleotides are TGTGCCAGCAGTTTCGTGCCCACAGATACGCAGTATTTT.

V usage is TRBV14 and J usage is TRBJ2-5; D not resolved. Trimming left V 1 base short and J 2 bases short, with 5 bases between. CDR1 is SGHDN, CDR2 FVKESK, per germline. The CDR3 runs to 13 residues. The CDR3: CASSQGVQETQYF. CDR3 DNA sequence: TGTGCCAGCAGCCAAGGCGTGCAAGAGACCCAGTACTTC.

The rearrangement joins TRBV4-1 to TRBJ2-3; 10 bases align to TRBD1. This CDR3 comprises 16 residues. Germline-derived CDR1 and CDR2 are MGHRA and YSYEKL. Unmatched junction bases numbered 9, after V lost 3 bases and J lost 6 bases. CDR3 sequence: CASSQGQGMGSDTQYF. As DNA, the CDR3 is TGCGCCAGCAGCCAGGGACAGGGGATGGGATCGGATACGCAGTATTTT.

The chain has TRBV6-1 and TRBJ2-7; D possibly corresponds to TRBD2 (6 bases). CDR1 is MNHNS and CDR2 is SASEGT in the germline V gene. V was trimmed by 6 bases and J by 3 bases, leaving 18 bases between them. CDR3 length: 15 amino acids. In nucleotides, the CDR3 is TGTGCCAGCAGCAACCAAGGACTCGGGGGCTACGAGCAGTACTTC. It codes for CASSNQGLGGYEQYF.

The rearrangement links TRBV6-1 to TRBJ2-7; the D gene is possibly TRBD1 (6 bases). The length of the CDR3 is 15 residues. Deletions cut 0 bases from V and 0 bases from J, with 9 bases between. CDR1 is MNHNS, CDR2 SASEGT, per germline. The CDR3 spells CASSEALDSSYEQYF. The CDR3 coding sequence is TGTGCCAGCAGTGAAGCGCTGGACAGCTCCTACGAGCAGTACTTC.

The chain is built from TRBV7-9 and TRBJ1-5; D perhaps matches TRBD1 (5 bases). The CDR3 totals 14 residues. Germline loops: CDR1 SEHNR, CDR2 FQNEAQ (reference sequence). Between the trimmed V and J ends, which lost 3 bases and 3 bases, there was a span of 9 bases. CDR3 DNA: TGTGCCAGCAGCTTGGGGGGAAACAATCAGCCCCAGCATTTT. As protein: CASSLGGNNQPQHF.

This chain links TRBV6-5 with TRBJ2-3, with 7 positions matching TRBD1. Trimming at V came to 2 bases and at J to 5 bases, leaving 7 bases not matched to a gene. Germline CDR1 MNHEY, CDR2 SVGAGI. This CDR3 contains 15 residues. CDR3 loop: CASSYTPQGIDTQYF. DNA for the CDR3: TGTGCCAGCAGTTACACCCCACAGGGGATAGATACGCAGTATTTT.

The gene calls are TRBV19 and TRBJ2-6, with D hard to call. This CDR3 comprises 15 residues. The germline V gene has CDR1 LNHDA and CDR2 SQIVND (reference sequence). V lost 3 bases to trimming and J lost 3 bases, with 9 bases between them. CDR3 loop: CASSIPGYGANVLTF. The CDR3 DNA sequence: TGTGCCAGTAGTATTCCCGGGTATGGGGCCAACGTCCTGACTTTC.

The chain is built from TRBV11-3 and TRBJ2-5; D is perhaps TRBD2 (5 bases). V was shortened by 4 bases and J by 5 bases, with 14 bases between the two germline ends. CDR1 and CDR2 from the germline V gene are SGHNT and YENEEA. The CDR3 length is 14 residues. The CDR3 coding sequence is TGTGCCAGCAGCTCAGCCGGGGATCGGGAGACCCAGTACTTC. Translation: CASSSAGDRETQYF.

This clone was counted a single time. The CDR3 loop is CASSQGLAGFTDTQYF. The CDR3 DNA follows: TGCGCCAGCAGCCAAGGACTAGCGGGGTTCACAGATACGCAGTATTTT. The gene calls are TRBV4-1 and TRBJ2-3; 11 nucleotides agree with TRBD2. CDR3 length: 16 residues. CDR1 is MGHRA and CDR2 is YSYEKL in the germline V gene. V trimming: 1 base; J trimming: 2 bases; junction bases outside the gene matches: 2.

DNA of the CDR3: TGTGCCAGCAGCGACAGGGAATATGAAAAACTGTTTTTT. It encodes CASSDREYEKLFF. The chain uses TRBV6-1 and TRBJ1-4; 7 positions match TRBD1. CDR3 length: 13 amino acids. Germline assignment: CDR1 MNHNS and CDR2 SASEGT. The trim removed 6 bases at V and 6 bases at J, leaving 4 bases unmatched.